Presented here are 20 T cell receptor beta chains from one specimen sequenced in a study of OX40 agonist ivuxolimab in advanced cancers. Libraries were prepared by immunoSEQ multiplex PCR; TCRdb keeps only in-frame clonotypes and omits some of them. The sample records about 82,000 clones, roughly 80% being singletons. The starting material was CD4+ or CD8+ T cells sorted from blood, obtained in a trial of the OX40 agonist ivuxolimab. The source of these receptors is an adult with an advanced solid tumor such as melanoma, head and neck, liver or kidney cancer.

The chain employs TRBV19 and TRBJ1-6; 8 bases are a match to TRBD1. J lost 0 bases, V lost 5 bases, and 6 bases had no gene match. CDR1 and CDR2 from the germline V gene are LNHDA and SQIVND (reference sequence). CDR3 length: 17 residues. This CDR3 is CASSGSDRASYNSPLHF. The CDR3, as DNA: TGTGCCAGTAGTGGTTCGGACAGGGCCTCCTATAATTCACCCCTCCACTTT.

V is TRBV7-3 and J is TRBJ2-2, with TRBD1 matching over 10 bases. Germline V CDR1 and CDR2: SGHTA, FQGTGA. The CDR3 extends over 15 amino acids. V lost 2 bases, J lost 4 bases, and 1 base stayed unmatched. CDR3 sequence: CASSLGTGVTGELFF. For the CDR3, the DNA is TGTGCCAGCAGCTTAGGGACAGGGGTCACCGGGGAGCTGTTTTTT.

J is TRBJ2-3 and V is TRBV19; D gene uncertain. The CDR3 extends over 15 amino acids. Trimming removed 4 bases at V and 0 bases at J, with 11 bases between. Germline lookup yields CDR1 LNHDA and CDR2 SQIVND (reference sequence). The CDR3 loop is CASSNGQASTDTQYF. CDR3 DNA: TGTGCCAGTAGTAATGGGCAAGCTAGCACAGATACGCAGTATTTT.

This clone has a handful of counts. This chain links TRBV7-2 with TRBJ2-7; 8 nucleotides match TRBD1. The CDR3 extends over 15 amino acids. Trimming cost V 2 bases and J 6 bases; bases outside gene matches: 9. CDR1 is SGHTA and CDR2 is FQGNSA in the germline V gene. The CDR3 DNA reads TGTGCCAGCAGCTTACAGGGGGCTGGTTTGGGCGAGCAGTACTTC. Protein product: CASSLQGAGLGEQYF.

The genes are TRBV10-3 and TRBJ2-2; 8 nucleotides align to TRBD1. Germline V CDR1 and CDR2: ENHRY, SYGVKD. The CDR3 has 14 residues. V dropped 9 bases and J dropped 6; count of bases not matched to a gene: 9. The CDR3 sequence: CAILDRDGSGELFF. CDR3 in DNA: TGTGCCATTCTGGACAGGGATGGGTCCGGGGAGCTGTTTTTT.

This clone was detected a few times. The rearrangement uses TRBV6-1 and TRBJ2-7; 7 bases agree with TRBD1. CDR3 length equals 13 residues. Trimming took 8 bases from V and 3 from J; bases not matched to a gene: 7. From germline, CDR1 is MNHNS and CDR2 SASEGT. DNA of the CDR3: TGTGCCAGCGGACGGGACAGCGACTACGAGCAGTACTTC. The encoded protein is CASGRDSDYEQYF.

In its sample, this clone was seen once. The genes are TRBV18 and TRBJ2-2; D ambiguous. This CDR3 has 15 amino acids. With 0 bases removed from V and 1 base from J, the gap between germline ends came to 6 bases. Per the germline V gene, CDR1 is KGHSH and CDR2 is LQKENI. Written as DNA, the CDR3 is TGTGCCAGCTCACCACCGTTGAAGAACACCGGGGAGCTGTTTTTT. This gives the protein CASSPPLKNTGELFF.

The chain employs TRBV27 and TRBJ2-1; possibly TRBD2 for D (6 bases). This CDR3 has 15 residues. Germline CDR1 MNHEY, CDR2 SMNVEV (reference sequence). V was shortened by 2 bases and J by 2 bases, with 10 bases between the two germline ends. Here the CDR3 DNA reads TGTGCCAGCAGTTTAGTGCGGGAAACCTACAATGAGCAGTTCTTC. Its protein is CASSLVRETYNEQFF.

CDR3 sequence: CASSSQGGWTEAFF. The CDR3 DNA is TGTGCCAGTAGTTCGCAGGGTGGATGGACTGAAGCTTTCTTT. The rearrangement uses TRBV19 and TRBJ1-1; a possible D gene is TRBD1 (5 bases). This CDR3 contains 14 residues. CDR1 and CDR2 (germline): LNHDA, SQIVND (reference sequence). V shed 5 bases and J shed 5 bases, with 15 bases lying between them.

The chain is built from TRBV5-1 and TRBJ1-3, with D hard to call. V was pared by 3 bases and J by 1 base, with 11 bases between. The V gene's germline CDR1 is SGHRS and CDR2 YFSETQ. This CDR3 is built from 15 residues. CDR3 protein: CASSSDSGSGNTIYF. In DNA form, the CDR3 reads TGCGCCAGCAGCTCGGACTCTGGATCTGGAAACACCATATATTTT.

The DNA of the CDR3 is TGTGCCAGCAGCTCTGGGGGCGAGGGTGTCACTGAAGCTTTCTTT. It yields the protein CASSSGGEGVTEAFF. The V call is TRBV6-5, the J call TRBJ1-1; perhaps TRBD1 as D (6 bases). This CDR3 comprises 15 residues. V lost 6 bases and J 4 bases, leaving 18 bases between the germline ends. Looked up from germline, CDR1 is MNHEY and CDR2 is SVGAGI.

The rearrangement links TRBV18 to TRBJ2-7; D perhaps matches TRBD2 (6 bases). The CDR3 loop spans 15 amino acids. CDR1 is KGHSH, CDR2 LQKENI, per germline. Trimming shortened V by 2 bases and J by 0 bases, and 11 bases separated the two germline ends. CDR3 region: CASSPAGGPSYEQYF. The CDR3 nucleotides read TGTGCCAGCTCACCAGCCGGGGGACCCTCCTACGAGCAGTACTTC.

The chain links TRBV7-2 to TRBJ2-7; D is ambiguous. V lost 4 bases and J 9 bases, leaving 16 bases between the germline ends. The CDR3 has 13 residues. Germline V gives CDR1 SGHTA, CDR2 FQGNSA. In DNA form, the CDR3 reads TGTGCCAGCAGCTCGATCACGCGATCGCGGCAGTACTTC. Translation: CASSSITRSRQYF.

The CDR3, as DNA: TGTGCCAGCAGCTTTTTCCGTCCCAGGGGGTCCTACAATGAGCAGTTCTTC. Protein sequence: CASSFFRPRGSYNEQFF. The genes are TRBV7-8 and TRBJ2-1; 7 nucleotides align to TRBD1. The CDR3 has 17 amino acids. Trimming cost V 3 bases and J 1 base; bases outside gene matches: 9. In germline, CDR1 is SGHVS, CDR2 FQNEAQ.

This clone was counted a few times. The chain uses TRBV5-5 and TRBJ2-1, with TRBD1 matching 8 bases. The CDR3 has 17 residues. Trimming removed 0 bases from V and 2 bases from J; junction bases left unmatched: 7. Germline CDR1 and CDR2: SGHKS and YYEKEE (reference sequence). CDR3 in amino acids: CASSLDTDRGAYNEQFF. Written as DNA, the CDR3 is TGTGCCAGCAGCTTGGACACCGACAGGGGCGCCTACAATGAGCAGTTCTTC.

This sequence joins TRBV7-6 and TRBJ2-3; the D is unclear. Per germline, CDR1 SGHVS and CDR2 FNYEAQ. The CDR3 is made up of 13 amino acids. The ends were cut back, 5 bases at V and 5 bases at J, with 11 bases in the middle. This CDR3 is CASSPRPGDTQYF. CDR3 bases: TGTGCCAGCAGCCCCCGTCCAGGAGATACGCAGTATTTT.

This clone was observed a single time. CDR3 nucleotide sequence: TGTGCCAGCAGCCCTGGACAGGGGGCGGGCACTGAAGCTTTCTTT. Translated: CASSPGQGAGTEAFF. The rearrangement uses TRBV28 and TRBJ1-1, with 11 bases lining up with TRBD1. Trimming at V came to 6 bases and at J to 4 bases, leaving 7 bases not matched to a gene. The germline gives CDR1 MDHEN, CDR2 SYDVKM. This CDR3 comprises 15 residues.

CDR3 residues: CASSLQTRPGTGELFF. The CDR3 nucleotides read TGCGCCAGCAGCCTTCAAACCCGTCCGGGTACCGGGGAGCTGTTTTTT. The chain carries TRBV4-3 and TRBJ2-2; D is uncertain. This CDR3 is 16 amino acids long. The V gene lost 4 bases and the J gene lost 5 bases, with 17 bases spanning the gap. Germline V gene sequence: CDR1 LGHNA, CDR2 YSLEER.

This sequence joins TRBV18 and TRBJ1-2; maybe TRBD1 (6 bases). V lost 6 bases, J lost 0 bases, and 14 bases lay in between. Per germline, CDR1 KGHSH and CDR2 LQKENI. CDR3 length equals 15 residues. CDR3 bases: TGTGCCAGCTCCGAGGGGGGTACCTCTAACTATGGCTACACCTTC. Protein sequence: CASSEGGTSNYGYTF.

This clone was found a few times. The CDR3 reads CASSGFDRGQGNTEAFF. The CDR3 DNA follows: TGTGCCAGCAGTGGATTCGATAGGGGACAGGGGAACACTGAAGCTTTCTTT. The chain recombines TRBV2 with TRBJ1-1; TRBD1 agrees at 9 bases. After removal of 4 bases from V and 1 base from J, the junction contained 10 bases not matched to a gene. From germline, CDR1 is SNHLY and CDR2 FYNNEI. This CDR3 spans 17 amino acids.